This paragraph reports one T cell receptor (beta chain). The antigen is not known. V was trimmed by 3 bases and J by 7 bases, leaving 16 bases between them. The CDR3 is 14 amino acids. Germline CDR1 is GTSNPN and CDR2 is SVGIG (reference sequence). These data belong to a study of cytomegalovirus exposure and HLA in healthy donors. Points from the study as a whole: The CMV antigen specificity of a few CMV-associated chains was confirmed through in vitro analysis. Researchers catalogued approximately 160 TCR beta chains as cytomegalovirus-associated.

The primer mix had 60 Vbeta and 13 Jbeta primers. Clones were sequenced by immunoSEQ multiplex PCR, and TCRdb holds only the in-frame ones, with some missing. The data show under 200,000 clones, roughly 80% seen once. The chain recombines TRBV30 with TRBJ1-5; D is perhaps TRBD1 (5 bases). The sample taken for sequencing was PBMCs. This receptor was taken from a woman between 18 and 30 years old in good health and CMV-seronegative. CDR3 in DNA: TGTGCCTGGAGCGAAGGGACTGTGGAACAGCCCCAGCATTTT. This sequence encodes CAWSEGTVEQPQHF.